A selection of T cell receptor beta chains follows, all from one sample in a study of T cell responses to AZD1222 COVID-19 vaccine. Only in-frame clones appear in the TCRdb table, and some are missing; sequencing was by immunoSEQ multiplex PCR. The table shows tens of thousands of clones, with 75% to 95% occurring only once. Sequenced material: peripheral blood, taken on day 0 of MenACWY control vaccination. These receptors were taken from an adult in good health. Both conserved end residues are part of each CDR3. A D gene is named only where the DNA matches it firmly. Some rows mark clone size as missing; the rest say once, few, many or name a class of expanded clone.

V gene	J gene	clone size	D gene	CDR3 DNA	CDR3 protein
TRBV6-6	TRBJ1-4	once	.	TGTGCCAGCAGTAGAGGAGGTTTT	CASSRGGF
TRBV5-1	TRBJ1-5	.	.	TGCGCCAGCAGACTTGACAGCCTCAATCAGCCCCAGCATTTT	CASRLDSLNQPQHF
TRBV2	TRBJ2-6	.	.	TGTGCCAGCAGTGAGTTGCGGGTTGGGGCCAACGTCCTGACTTTC	CASSELRVGANVLTF
TRBV7-2	TRBJ1-4	once	.	TGTGCCAGCAGCTTAAACGGGGGTCCGCGGAATGAAAAACTGTTTTTT	CASSLNGGPRNEKLFF
TRBV6-5	TRBJ2-3	.	.	TGTGCCAGCAGTTTCCTAGATACGCAGTATTTT	CASSFLDTQYF
TRBV6-1	TRBJ1-6	.	.	TGTGCCAGCAGCGACTCGAGGGTCAGTTCACCCCTCCACTTT	CASSDSRVSSPLHF
TRBV6-2/TRBV6-3	TRBJ1-1	.	.	TGTGCCAGCAGACCTACACAGAACACTGAAGCTTTCTTT	CASRPTQNTEAFF
TRBV21-1	TRBJ2-2	.	.	TGTGCCAGCAGCAAATGTCGTGAGCAGGGGGATCCCGGGGAGCTGTTTTTT	CASSKCREQGDPGELFF
TRBV2	TRBJ1-5	.	TRBD1	TGTGCCAGCAGTGGAGGGGGCGCTGAGCCCCAGCATTTT	CASSGGGAEPQHF
TRBV5-1	TRBJ1-1	.	TRBD1	TGCGCCAGCAGCTCCACAGGGGCGAGCACTGAAGCTTTCTTT	CASSSTGASTEAFF
TRBV2	TRBJ2-3	.	.	TGTGCCAGCAGTGAAGCCTTAGCAGATACGCAGTATTTT	CASSEALADTQYF
TRBV6-2/TRBV6-3	TRBJ1-6	.	TRBD1	TGTGCCAGCAGTATACAGGGGGTCTATAATTCACCCCTCCACTTT	CASSIQGVYNSPLHF
TRBV27	TRBJ2-2	.	.	TGTGCCAGCAGTTTAGTTGAGGACACCGGGGAGCTGTTTTTT	CASSLVEDTGELFF
TRBV29-1	TRBJ2-1	.	TRBD2	TGCAGCGGGGGGCTAGCGGGAGACTACAATGAGCAGTTCTTC	CSGGLAGDYNEQFF